This entry describes one TCR beta chain. This sample is part of a study of blood T cell repertoires in COVID-19. Germline assignment: CDR1 SGDLS and CDR2 YYNGEE. V was pared by 6 bases and J by 4 bases, with 13 bases between. This CDR3 is built from 13 residues. TCRdb keeps only in-frame clones here, not all; method: immunoSEQ multiplex PCR. The sample includes about 48,000 clones, 86% of them seen just once. The source material was peripheral blood. This chain joins TRBV9 and TRBJ1-1, with unresolved D. The TCR comes from a woman aged 80 or older with COVID-19, enrolled during active disease. CDR3: CASTFVTATEAFF. In DNA, the CDR3 is TGTGCCAGCACTTTCGTAACAGCCACTGAAGCTTTCTTT.